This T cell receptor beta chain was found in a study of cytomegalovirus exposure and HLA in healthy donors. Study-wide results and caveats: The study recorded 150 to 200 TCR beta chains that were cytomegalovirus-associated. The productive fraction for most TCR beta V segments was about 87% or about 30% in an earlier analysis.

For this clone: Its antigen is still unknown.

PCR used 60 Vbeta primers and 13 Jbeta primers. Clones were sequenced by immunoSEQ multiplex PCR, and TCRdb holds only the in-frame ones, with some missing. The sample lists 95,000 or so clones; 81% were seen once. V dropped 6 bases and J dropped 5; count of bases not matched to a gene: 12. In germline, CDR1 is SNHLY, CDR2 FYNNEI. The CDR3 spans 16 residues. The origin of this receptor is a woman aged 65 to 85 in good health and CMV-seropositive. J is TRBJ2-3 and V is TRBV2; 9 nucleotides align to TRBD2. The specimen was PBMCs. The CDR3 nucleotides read TGTGCCAGCAGGAAGGGTAGCGGGAGATCGGGAGATACGCAGTATTTT. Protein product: CASRKGSGRSGDTQYF.